Many counts were recorded for the clone carrying this T cell receptor (beta chain). The antigen remains undetermined. This sample is part of a study of T cells in Graves' hyperthyroidism and ophthalmopathy. Across the whole study: Peripheral blood sampling occurred at initial diagnosis, before any treatment. Study findings and constraints: From stable hyperthyroidism, ophthalmopathy was set apart by a 13 V-J model.

Germline CDR1 reads GTSNPN; CDR2 reads SVGIG (reference sequence). V lost 3 bases to trimming and J lost 8 bases, with 14 bases between them. This CDR3 is 13 amino acids long. These patients, aged 18 to 65, had recently diagnosed hyperthyroidism lasting under 2 months. The PBMCs were sourced from fresh peripheral blood (approximately 9.6 ml). Amplified regions were TCR beta CDR3 sequences from RNA transcripts. TCR CDR3 underwent first-round RT-PCR with the HTBI primer set. TCRdb used MiXCR to reprocess the multiplex PCR reads, holding one entry per CDR3 protein. The table has 550,000 to 600,000 distinct CDR3 sequences, over 15% seen once.

The chain uses TRBV30 and TRBJ1-3, with unresolved D. Specimen: blood. This receptor was taken from a young woman with Graves' hyperthyroidism. The DNA of the CDR3 is TGTGCCTGGAGCTCGGGTTCGGTTTACACCATATATTTT. Translation gives CAWSSGSVYTIYF.